Each of the 29 T cell receptor beta chains below was sequenced from the same sample in a study of regulatory T cells in long-lasting Graves disease. Researchers made TCR beta libraries by using iRepertoire HTBI primers and running Arm-PCR on CDR3 regions. TCRdb independently ran MiXCR on the multiplex PCR reads; one entry per CDR3 protein. The table records 350,000 to 500,000 distinct CDR3 sequences, roughly a fifth of them present only once. Time point given: persistent/refractory GD, antithyroid drugs over 5 years with positive TRAb. Extracted PBMC RNA gave rise to the TCR library. The specimen comprised peripheral blood mononuclear cells (PBMCs), sampled when the disease was refractory, from a patient treated with antithyroid drugs. The receptor set was obtained from a female donor with Graves disease.

This clonotype was seen many times. The chain couples TRBV2 to TRBJ1-1, with 7 bases lining up with TRBD1. Germline CDR1 reads SNHLY; CDR2 reads FYNNEI. The CDR3 has 14 residues. Trimming removed 8 bases from V and 4 bases from J; junction bases left unmatched: 10. The chain's CDR3 is CASSYRGSSTEAFF. CDR3 DNA: TGTGCCAGCTCCTACAGGGGTTCGTCCACTGAAGCTTTCTTT.

This clonotype appeared many times. This chain links TRBV6-5 with TRBJ2-2, with D perhaps TRBD1 or TRBD2 (5 bases each). The CDR3 covers 14 residues. V was cut by 0 bases and J by 6 bases, with 8 bases left in between. The germline V gene encodes CDR1 MNHEY and CDR2 SVGAGI. This CDR3 is CASSYSRGAGELFF. Here the CDR3 DNA reads TGTGCCAGCAGTTACTCGAGGGGTGCCGGGGAGCTGTTTTTT.

This clonotype occurred a few times. The chain is built from TRBV27 and TRBJ2-7; 9 bases agree with TRBD1. CDR1 and CDR2 from the germline V gene are MNHEY and SMNVEV (reference sequence). The CDR3 sequence is 16 residues long. V shed 3 bases, J shed 2 bases, and the junction held 8 bases outside the gene matches. CDR3: CASSFITGGFAYEQYF. Here the CDR3 DNA reads TGTGCCAGCAGTTTCATAACAGGGGGCTTCGCCTACGAGCAGTACTTC.

V gene TRBV10-2 combines with J gene TRBJ1-1; no clear D. Germline CDR1 reads WSHSY; CDR2 reads SAAADI. The V and J ends lost 3 bases and 0 bases respectively, with 17 bases between them. The length of the CDR3 is 17 residues. CDR3 bases: TGCGCCAGCAGTGACTCCAGGAGGAGGATCATGAACACTGAAGCTTTCTTT. This encodes CASSDSRRRIMNTEAFF.

This clonotype was picked up many times. The chain links TRBV28 to TRBJ2-4; 10 bases align to TRBD1. V lost 4 bases, J lost 5 bases, and 8 bases stayed unmatched. CDR3 size: 16 residues. The germline V gene has CDR1 MDHEN and CDR2 SYDVKM. CDR3 sequence: CASSSPDRGSQNIQYF. For the CDR3, the DNA is TGTGCCAGCAGTTCCCCGGACAGGGGGAGTCAAAACATTCAGTACTTC.

This clonotype turned up a few times. The chain joins TRBV7-9 to TRBJ2-2; 9 nucleotides agree with TRBD1. V dropped 5 bases and J dropped 2; count of bases not matched to a gene: 6. CDR1 SEHNR and CDR2 FQNEAQ come from the germline V gene (reference sequence). The CDR3 runs 16 residues. CDR3 in DNA: TGTGCCAGCAGCGACCCGGGACAGGGAAACACCGGGGAGCTGTTTTTT. Translating gives CASSDPGQGNTGELFF.

In this sample, this clonotype turned up a few times. The genes are TRBV5-1 and TRBJ2-2, with a possible D match to TRBD1 (7 bases). Trimming left V 7 bases short and J 5 bases short, with 15 bases between. Germline V gene lookup returns CDR1 SGHRS and CDR2 YFSETQ. CDR3 length: 14 amino acids. CDR3 loop: CASGLQGMTGELFF. The DNA for the CDR3 is TGCGCCAGCGGACTACAGGGGATGACCGGGGAGCTGTTTTTT.

The chain has TRBV4-1 and TRBJ1-2; D call uncertain. CDR1 is MGHRA and CDR2 is YSYEKL in the germline V gene. This CDR3 comprises 15 residues. Trimming shortened V by 0 bases and J by 4 bases, and 12 bases separated the two germline ends. CDR3 loop: CASSQDSANTYGYTF. The CDR3 nucleotides are TGCGCCAGCAGCCAAGACAGTGCGAATACCTATGGCTACACCTTC.

J is TRBJ2-3 and V is TRBV20-1, with 11 bases lining up with TRBD2. V lost 5 bases to trimming and J lost 6 bases; unmatched junction nucleotides: 4. CDR3 length: 13 amino acids. Per the germline V gene, CDR1 is DFQATT and CDR2 is SNEGSKA (reference sequence). The CDR3 loop reads CSALAGGPDTQYF. The CDR3 DNA follows: TGCAGTGCTTTAGCGGGAGGGCCGGATACGCAGTATTTT.

This clonotype was counted ten times or more. The gene calls are TRBV5-5 and TRBJ1-1, with D possibly TRBD1 on 5 matching bases. CDR1 is SGHKS and CDR2 is YYEKEE in the germline V gene (reference sequence). The CDR3 loop spans 12 amino acids. Trimming cost V 3 bases and J 5 bases, with 8 bases left between them. The CDR3, as DNA: TGTGCCAGCAGCTCGGGGGGGACTGAAGCTTTCTTT. Protein: CASSSGGTEAFF.

This clonotype came up many times. The chain couples TRBV6-1 to TRBJ1-2, with D perhaps matching TRBD1 (5 bases). Trimming took 7 bases from V and 4 from J, leaving 16 bases between them. The CDR3 extends over 14 amino acids. Germline V gene data show CDR1 as MNHNS and CDR2 as SASEGT. CDR3: CASTSGLPVYGYTF. CDR3 nucleotides: TGTGCCAGCACATCGGGACTCCCGGTCTATGGCTACACCTTC.

The chain recombines TRBV30 with TRBJ1-2, with D hard to call. The germline V and J ends were trimmed by 0 bases and 7 bases, with 15 bases remaining between them. Germline lookup yields CDR1 GTSNPN and CDR2 SVGIG (reference sequence). This CDR3 region has 14 residues. CDR3 nucleotides: TGTGCCTGGAGTGTACCCCCGGCTACATTTGGCTACACCTTC. Protein sequence: CAWSVPPATFGYTF.

This clonotype was counted at least ten times. This rearrangement joins TRBV5-1 to TRBJ2-2, with 11 bases identical to TRBD2. CDR1 SGHRS and CDR2 YFSETQ come from the germline V gene. Losses at the gene ends were 0 bases for V and 0 bases for J; bases not matched to a gene: 4. The CDR3 sequence is 18 residues long. In nucleotides, the CDR3 is TGCGCCAGCAGCTTGGCCGGGACTAGCGGTACGAACACCGGGGAGCTGTTTTTT. Translation gives CASSLAGTSGTNTGELFF.

This clonotype was counted between two and nine times. CDR3 nucleotides: TGTGCCTGGAGTGTAACTAGATACAATGAGCAGTTCTTC. This translates into CAWSVTRYNEQFF. The chain has TRBV30 and TRBJ2-1; D might be TRBD2 (5 bases). The V gene's germline CDR1 is GTSNPN and CDR2 SVGIG (reference sequence). There are 13 residues in the CDR3. The V and J ends lost 0 bases and 4 bases respectively, with 7 bases between them.

This clonotype has just a few counts. V and J are TRBV5-1 and TRBJ2-3; 9 bases line up with TRBD2. The CDR3 runs to 17 residues. In germline, CDR1 is SGHRS, CDR2 YFSETQ. After removal of 0 bases from V and 3 bases from J, the junction contained 8 bases not matched to a gene. CDR3: CASSLEPSGTLTDTQYF. DNA of the CDR3: TGCGCCAGCAGCTTGGAACCTAGCGGGACCCTAACAGATACGCAGTATTTT.

The chain combines TRBV3-1 with TRBJ2-7; 9 positions match TRBD2. Germline V gene data show CDR1 as LGHDT and CDR2 as YNNKEL (reference sequence). The CDR3 has 14 amino acids. V was pared by 11 bases and J by 6 bases, with 14 bases of the junction left unmatched. This CDR3 is CASGASGTLREQYF. The CDR3 DNA follows: TGTGCCTCCGGGGCTAGCGGGACCCTCCGCGAGCAGTACTTC.

This clonotype occurred a few times. This sequence joins TRBV14 and TRBJ2-5; D unclear. Germline loops: CDR1 SGHDN, CDR2 FVKESK. CDR3 size: 16 residues. Trimming took 3 bases from V and 0 from J, leaving 14 bases between them. The CDR3 nucleotides are TGTGCCAGCAGCCATCAAGGAGTACAGTACCAAGAGACCCAGTACTTC. This sequence encodes CASSHQGVQYQETQYF.

Comment on this clonotype: A clone one base away is much larger, so this may be a read error. The chain links TRBV11-2 to TRBJ2-2; a weak D match, TRBD2 (6 bases). The germline V and J ends were trimmed by 0 bases and 4 bases, with 6 bases remaining between them. The CDR3 is 14 amino acids. Germline-derived CDR1 and CDR2 are SGHAT and FQNNGV. The CDR3 loop is CASSLDGGTGELFF. In DNA, the CDR3 is TGTGCCAGCAGCTTAGACGGGGGCACCGGGGAGCTGTTTTTT.

This sequence joins TRBV24-1 and TRBJ2-7, with D maybe TRBD2 (6 bases). The length of the CDR3 is 16 residues. The ends were cut back, 5 bases at V and 0 bases at J, with 16 bases in the middle. Germline CDR1 and CDR2: KGHDR and SFDVKD. In DNA, the CDR3 is TGTGCCACCAGTGGGGGGGACCTCAGTCTCTCCTACGAGCAGTACTTC. Protein product: CATSGGDLSLSYEQYF.

A few counts support this clonotype. The chain is built from TRBV20-1 and TRBJ2-7; 13 positions agree with TRBD2. Per the germline V gene, CDR1 is DFQATT and CDR2 is SNEGSKA (reference sequence). The CDR3 is 15 residues long. With 1 base clipped from V and 6 bases from J, the junction kept 6 bases outside the gene matches. CDR3 loop: CSARGRTSGSAEQYF. CDR3 bases: TGCAGTGCTAGAGGAAGGACTAGCGGGAGTGCCGAGCAGTACTTC.

This clonotype was recorded once. This CDR3 reads CASSVELAGGYGAQYF. In DNA, the CDR3 is TGTGCCAGCAGCGTAGAACTAGCGGGAGGGTACGGGGCGCAGTATTTT. V gene TRBV9 combines with J gene TRBJ2-3, with 13 positions matching TRBD2. Germline lookup yields CDR1 SGDLS and CDR2 YYNGEE. The CDR3 consists of 16 residues. Trimming took 0 bases from V and 10 from J; bases not matched to a gene: 8.

The chain links TRBV12-3 or TRBV12-4 to TRBJ2-3, with a tentative D call TRBD2 (6 bases). V dropped 6 bases and J dropped 1 base, with 14 bases sitting between them. The CDR3 has 15 residues. This CDR3 is CASRSAGSGTDTQYF. Here the CDR3 DNA reads TGTGCCAGCAGATCCGCGGGATCCGGCACAGATACGCAGTATTTT.

This clonotype was picked up many times. The chain uses TRBV29-1 and TRBJ2-7; D remains unclear. V was cut by 1 base and J by 0 bases, with 4 bases left in between. The CDR3 consists of 12 residues. CDR1 is SQVTM and CDR2 is ANQGSEA in the germline V gene. In nucleotides, the CDR3 is TGCAGCGTTGAAGGCTCCTCCTACGAGCAGTACTTC. It encodes CSVEGSSYEQYF.

The chain employs TRBV27 and TRBJ2-1; possible D gene TRBD2, 6 bases. Trimming took off 3 bases at V and 9 bases at J, with 18 bases between the two ends. CDR1 is MNHEY, CDR2 SMNVEV, per germline (reference sequence). The CDR3 runs to 15 residues. CDR3 residues: CASSFSLRARGEQFF. CDR3 DNA sequence: TGTGCCAGCAGTTTCTCACTGAGGGCGCGGGGTGAGCAGTTCTTC.

This clonotype has a handful of counts. The V call is TRBV25-1, the J call TRBJ2-2; no reliable D call. The V gene's germline CDR1 is MGHDK and CDR2 SYGVNS. The CDR3 extends over 15 amino acids. V lost 4 bases and J lost 0, with 9 bases in between. CDR3 nucleotides: TGTGCCAGCAGTGCTGGGAACCCGAACACCGGGGAGCTGTTTTTT. It translates to CASSAGNPNTGELFF.

The chain recombines TRBV5-1 with TRBJ2-5, with a possible D match to TRBD1 (5 bases). The germline V gene encodes CDR1 SGHRS and CDR2 YFSETQ. The CDR3 sequence is 12 residues long. Deletions cut 7 bases from V and 4 bases from J, with 11 bases between. This CDR3 reads CASGAEAETQYF. CDR3 DNA sequence: TGCGCCAGCGGGGCGGAAGCAGAGACCCAGTACTTC.

The chain uses TRBV15 and TRBJ1-3; weak D call: TRBD1 (5 bases). The V end lost 0 bases, the J end lost 0 bases, and 12 bases lay between the germline ends. The CDR3 is 17 amino acids. The germline CDR1 and CDR2 sequences are LNHNV and YYDKDF (reference sequence). In DNA, the CDR3 is TGTGCCACCAGCAGAGAAAAGTCAGGGACCTCTGGAAACACCATATATTTT. Residues: CATSREKSGTSGNTIYF.

A few counts support this clonotype. The chain couples TRBV10-3 to TRBJ1-1; 7 positions agree with TRBD1. After removal of 3 bases from V and 1 base from J, the junction contained 8 bases not matched to a gene. Germline-derived CDR1 and CDR2 are ENHRY and SYGVKD. The CDR3 totals 16 residues. The CDR3 loop reads CAISDTGEGGNTEAFF. The CDR3 region has the DNA TGTGCCATCAGTGACACAGGGGAGGGGGGGAACACTGAAGCTTTCTTT.

This clonotype was found many times. V is TRBV12-3 or TRBV12-4 and J is TRBJ1-1; no reliable D call. V was pared by 5 bases and J by 6 bases, with 10 bases between. The length of the CDR3 is 12 residues. The CDR3 nucleotides read TGTGCCAGCAGTACCTCCGGGCCTGAAGCTTTCTTT. It is translated as CASSTSGPEAFF.